These 6 T cell receptor beta chains share one sample of origin, sequenced in a study of blood T cell repertoires in COVID-19. The data were produced by immunoSEQ multiplex PCR, yet TCRdb's version contains in-frame clones alone and is incomplete. The sample shows roughly 250,000 clones, roughly four fifths of them seen only once. The source material was peripheral blood. Every receptor here comes from a person aged 70 to 79 with COVID-19, enrolled during active disease.

The chain couples TRBV2 to TRBJ2-5, with TRBD2 matching over 12 bases. Germline CDR1 is SNHLY and CDR2 is FYNNEI. V was pared by 4 bases and J by 4 bases, with 4 bases of the junction left unmatched. This CDR3 comprises 15 residues. The DNA for the CDR3 is TGTGCCAGCAGTGGACTAGCGGGGGTGATAGAGACCCAGTACTTC. As protein: CASSGLAGVIETQYF. The entire variable domain, with the rest obtained from reference TRBV2 and TRBJ2-5, is as follows: EPEVTQTPSHQVTQMGQEVILRCVPISNHLYFYWYRQILGQKVEFLVSFYNNEISEKSEIFDDQFSVERPDGSNFTLKIRSTKLEDSAMYFCASSGLAGVIETQYFGPGTRLLVL.

The chain joins TRBV5-6 to TRBJ1-5, with D possibly being TRBD1 (6 bases). The germline V gene has CDR1 SGHDT and CDR2 YYEEEE. The CDR3 consists of 15 residues. Trimming removed 2 bases from V and 2 bases from J, with 11 bases in between. The CDR3 spells CASSFRGGGNQPQHF. CDR3 DNA sequence: TGTGCCAGCAGCTTCAGGGGAGGGGGCAATCAGCCCCAGCATTTT.

The J gene is TRBJ1-2, the V gene TRBV29-1; 7 bases are a match to TRBD1. CDR1 and CDR2 (germline): SQVTM, ANQGSEA. Germline trimming cut 4 bases from V and 4 bases from J; bases unmatched to any gene: 3. The CDR3 covers 12 residues. The DNA for the CDR3 is TGCAGCGTTGGAGACAGGGTCTATGGCTACACCTTC. Translation: CSVGDRVYGYTF.

Details on this clone: The CDR3 carries no conserved terminal phenylalanine or tryptophan, so it likely arises from a read error. No DNA is shown, since the ends of the CDR3 on it are uncertain; the CDR3 is the one TCRdb lists. The rearrangement uses TRBV30 and TRBJ2-7; the table's D call TRBD1 went unverified against the DNA. The CDR3 length equals 12 residues, ends included. Germline V lookup: CDR1 GTSNPN, CDR2 SVGIG (reference sequence). This chain's CDR3 is CAWSSVRWGTRL.

The V gene is TRBV4-1, the J gene TRBJ2-2; 11 nucleotides line up with TRBD1. This CDR3 contains 16 residues. V trimming: 2 bases; J trimming: 9 bases; junction bases outside the gene matches: 8. Germline loops: CDR1 MGHRA, CDR2 YSYEKL. CDR3 nucleotides: TGCGCCAGCAGCCAACCGGGACAGGGGGTCAATCGGGAGCTGTTTTTT. The encoded protein is CASSQPGQGVNRELFF.

This chain joins TRBV7-6 and TRBJ1-6, with D possibly TRBD1 on 5 matching bases. The germline V gene has CDR1 SGHVS and CDR2 FNYEAQ. This CDR3 has 16 amino acids. V shed 2 bases and J shed 10 bases, with 18 bases lying between them. CDR3 sequence: CASSLRRRGKNSPLHF. The CDR3 nucleotides read TGTGCCAGCAGCTTACGAAGGCGGGGGAAGAACTCACCCCTCCACTTT.